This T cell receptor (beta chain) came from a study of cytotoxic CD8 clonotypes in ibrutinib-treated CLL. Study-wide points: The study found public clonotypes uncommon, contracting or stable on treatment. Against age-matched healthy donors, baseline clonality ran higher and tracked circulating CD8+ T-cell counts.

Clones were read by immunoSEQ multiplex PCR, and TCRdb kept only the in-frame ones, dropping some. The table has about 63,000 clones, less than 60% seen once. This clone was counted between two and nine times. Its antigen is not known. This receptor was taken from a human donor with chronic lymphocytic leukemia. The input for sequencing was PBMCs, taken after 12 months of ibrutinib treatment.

The CDR3 DNA reads TGTGCCAGCAGCTTAGGGAACCTCAATACGCAGTATTTT. Protein sequence: CASSLGNLNTQYF. The chain recombines TRBV7-9 with TRBJ2-3; D gene ambiguous. Germline V gene sequence: CDR1 SEHNR, CDR2 FQNEAQ (reference sequence). The CDR3 runs 13 residues. The V and J ends lost 1 base and 7 bases respectively, with 9 bases between them.